This record covers a single TCR beta chain. This record comes from a study of T cell responses to AZD1222 COVID-19 vaccine. Assay used: immunoSEQ multiplex PCR; TCRdb lists only in-frame clones, some missing. The top ten hold 6.5% to 8% of the sample, which has around 130,000 clones, about 89% seen once. The ends lost 0 bases at V and 5 bases at J; junction bases unmatched: 2. This CDR3 is built from 16 residues. Germline V gene sequence: CDR1 SGHTS, CDR2 YDEGEE. The source was peripheral blood, collected 28 days after the second dose of the MenACWY control vaccine. The TCR was taken from an adult who received the MenACWY meningococcal vaccine as a control. The chain employs TRBV5-8 and TRBJ2-1; 13 bases map to TRBD2. The CDR3 is CASSLGTSGGDNEQFF. The CDR3 bases are TGTGCCAGCAGCTTGGGTACTAGCGGGGGGGACAATGAGCAGTTCTTC.